These 13 T cell receptor beta chains originate from one sample sequenced in a study of blood T cells in healthy people across ages. Using a J-beta primer mix together with a sample-barcoded 5' primer, a second PCR was run for roughly 7 to 11 cycles. TCRdb reprocessed the 5' RACE reads via MiXCR and lists one record per CDR3 protein. The sample has under 2,000,000 distinct CDR3 sequences, 49% seen once. The sample was blood. The receptors were sampled from a woman aged 40 to 50 in good health.

Comments on this clonotype: One junction end does not reproduce the germline sequence, and a read error may be involved. The chain recombines TRBV7-2 with TRBJ2-7, with TRBD1 matching over 8 bases. CDR1 and CDR2 (germline): SGHTA, FQGNSA. This CDR3 is 14 amino acids long. CDR3 nucleotide sequence: TGTGCCAGCTCCGACGCAGGGGGCCCCTACGGGCAGTACTTC. Protein product: CASSDAGGPYGQYF.

This clonotype was counted a few times. This chain joins TRBV27 and TRBJ2-1; 10 nucleotides align to TRBD2. Trimming at V came to 2 bases and at J to 4 bases, leaving 14 bases not matched to a gene. This CDR3 region has 19 residues. Looked up from germline, CDR1 is MNHEY and CDR2 is SMNVEV (reference sequence). The CDR3 region is CASSLRFASGGVLYNEQFF. The CDR3 DNA reads as TGTGCCAGCAGTTTAAGGTTTGCCAGCGGGGGGGTACTTTACAATGAGCAGTTCTTC.

Here the CDR3 reads CASRQRGVYEQYF. The DNA of the CDR3 is TGTGCCAGCAGGCAGCGGGGGGTATACGAGCAGTACTTC. This chain links TRBV6-6 with TRBJ2-4, with 9 bases lining up with TRBD2. The J call may be wrong; the DNA end is better matched by TRBJ2-7. Germline values: CDR1 MNHNY, CDR2 SVGAGI (reference sequence). This CDR3 region has 13 residues.

V and J are TRBV28 and TRBJ2-7; the match to TRBD1 covers 9 bases. Trimming took 5 bases from V and 3 from J; bases not matched to a gene: 23. CDR1 is MDHEN, CDR2 SYDVKM, per germline. The CDR3 length is 20 residues. CDR3 sequence reads: CASSLHTHRTGQGLNYEQYF. CDR3 sequence (DNA): TGTGCCAGCAGTCTACATACCCACCGCACGGGACAGGGATTAAACTACGAGCAGTACTTC.

The rearrangement joins TRBV6-5 to TRBJ1-2; no reliable D call. Trimming took 5 bases from V and 8 from J, leaving 15 bases between them. CDR1 and CDR2 from the germline V gene are MNHEY and SVGAGI. The CDR3 has 13 amino acids. The CDR3 protein is CASSRTVVQGYTF. CDR3 DNA: TGTGCCAGCAGTCGGACTGTCGTCCAGGGCTACACCTTC.

This clonotype has a handful of counts. The chain uses TRBV11-2 and TRBJ2-4, with D perhaps being TRBD1 or TRBD2 (6 bases each). The J call may be mistaken, given a closer DNA end match to TRBJ2-7. The germline V gene has CDR1 SGHAT and CDR2 FQNNGV. This CDR3 contains 16 residues. Written as DNA, the CDR3 is TGTGCCAGCAGCTCATCTAGGGGGGCTGGGGTCGGCGAGCAGTACTTC. Protein sequence: CASSSSRGAGVGEQYF.

V is TRBV7-9 and J is TRBJ2-1; tentatively, D is TRBD1 or TRBD2 (5 bases each). Per the germline V gene, CDR1 is SEHNR and CDR2 is FQNEAQ (reference sequence). CDR3 length equals 15 residues. V dropped 6 bases and J dropped 0 bases, with 12 bases sitting between them. The CDR3 reads CASRPGTHSYNEQFF. The CDR3 region has the DNA TGTGCCAGCAGGCCCGGGACGCACTCCTACAATGAGCAGTTCTTC.

The chain combines TRBV9 with TRBJ1-2, with TRBD1 identical over 9 bases. The CDR3 length is 14 residues. Unmatched junction bases numbered 10, after V lost 4 bases and J lost 9 bases. In germline, CDR1 is SGDLS, CDR2 YYNGEE. The CDR3 region is CASSPEGTGWSYTF. In DNA, the CDR3 is TGTGCCAGCAGCCCCGAGGGGACAGGGTGGAGCTACACCTTC.

The chain is built from TRBV7-9 and TRBJ2-4, with D possibly TRBD1 on 6 matching bases. With the DNA end fitting TRBJ2-7 better, the J assignment may be wrong. CDR3 size: 15 residues. Germline V gene lookup returns CDR1 SEHNR and CDR2 FQNEAQ (reference sequence). The CDR3 is CASSPPGGAFYEQYF. The CDR3 DNA follows: TGTGCCAGCAGTCCCCCTGGGGGCGCGTTCTACGAGCAGTACTTC.

This chain joins TRBV6-5 and TRBJ2-3, with D perhaps matching TRBD2 (5 bases). V lost 6 bases, J lost 0 bases, and 13 bases lay in between. The CDR3 loop spans 15 amino acids. The germline V gene has CDR1 MNHEY and CDR2 SVGAGI. The CDR3: CASRAAVPSTDTQYF. The CDR3 coding sequence is TGTGCCAGCAGAGCGGCGGTCCCTAGCACAGATACGCAGTATTTT.

The CDR3 nucleotides read TGCAGTGCTAGATCGACTAGCCATGAGCAGTTCTTC. Translation: CSARSTSHEQFF. The J gene is TRBJ2-1, the V gene TRBV20-1; 7 bases match TRBD2. Losses at the gene ends were 2 bases for V and 8 bases for J; bases not matched to a gene: 3. The germline V gene has CDR1 DFQATT and CDR2 SNEGSKA (reference sequence). The CDR3 contains 12 residues.

J is TRBJ2-7 and V is TRBV10-3, with no clear D. The tail of the sequence fits TRBJ2-4 better, so the J call may be wrong. This CDR3 region has 14 residues. Germline V lookup: CDR1 ENHRY, CDR2 SYGVKD. The DNA for the CDR3 is TGTGCCATCAGTGAGGCCTCGGGCCCAAACATTCAGTACTTC. Its protein is CAISEASGPNIQYF.

V and J are TRBV6-2 or TRBV6-3 and TRBJ1-5; no clear D. The CDR3 covers 14 residues. From germline, CDR1 is MNHEY and CDR2 SVGEGT. The germline V and J ends were trimmed by 6 bases and 5 bases, with 14 bases remaining between them. The CDR3 here is CASRVLEGYQPQHF. In DNA, the CDR3 is TGTGCCAGCAGGGTACTCGAAGGGTATCAGCCCCAGCATTTT.